The sequence of this T cell receptor beta chain was determined in a study of OX40 agonist ivuxolimab in advanced cancers. TCRdb's copy holds only in-frame clones and misses some; the assay was immunoSEQ multiplex PCR. In the table there are about 38,000 clones, approximately 86% of which are singletons. This clone was observed a handful of times. Peripheral blood came from all dose cohorts at three timepoints. Germline V CDR1 and CDR2: SGHNT, YYREEE (reference sequence). Trimming took off 0 bases at V and 4 bases at J, with 7 bases between the two ends. The CDR3 runs to 13 residues. This sequence originates from an adult with an advanced solid tumor such as melanoma, head and neck, liver or kidney cancer. Sequenced material: CD4+ or CD8+ T cells sorted from blood, taken in a trial of the OX40 agonist ivuxolimab. The chain employs TRBV5-4 and TRBJ1-2; possible D gene TRBD1, 5 bases. Here the CDR3 reads CASSLETGYGYTF. Written as DNA, the CDR3 is TGTGCCAGCAGCTTGGAAACAGGCTATGGCTACACCTTC.